The text below deals with one TCR beta chain. This record comes from a study of shared clonotypes between healthy human individuals. Study in general: Ranging from 18 to 49 in age, donors were a couple of women and a few men.

This CDR3 has 15 residues. V shed 8 bases and J shed 2 bases, with 16 bases lying between them. Germline CDR1 MNHEY, CDR2 SVGAGI. Sequenced by immunoSEQ multiplex PCR; TCRdb stores in-frame clones only, minus some. Found here are a few million clones, just over 90% of them singletons; the top ten hold over 0.12%. Partitioning of CD4+ cells yielded a CD45RA+ naive subset and a CD45RA-negative memory subset. The sequence came from a man aged 18 to 30 in good health. The chain joins TRBV6-5 to TRBJ1-5; maybe TRBD1 (6 bases). The sample was naive CD4+ T cells sorted from blood. Regarding subset: CD45RA+ positively selected. For the CDR3, the DNA is TGTGCCAGCGCGCCGGTAAGGGGGGGCAATCAGCCCCAGCATTTT. Translating gives CASAPVRGGNQPQHF.